This T cell receptor (beta chain) was captured by sequencing in a study of neoadjuvant anti-PD-1 for oral cavity cancer. The wider study: Nivolumab at 3 mg/kg was mostly given biweekly, three to four doses, pre-surgery. Study conclusions and caveats: Pretreatment Treg/Th17 ratio correlated inversely with post-treatment tumor clonality. With three patients per group, TCR findings need larger cohorts.

As for this clone: Antigen: not known.

The repertoire was sequenced with immunoSEQ multiplex PCR; TCRdb's copy has only in-frame clones and lacks some. The data hold several thousand clones, with around three fifths observed a single time. The CDR3 runs 16 residues. Trimming left V 0 bases short and J 4 bases short, with 15 bases between. The germline gives CDR1 LGHNA, CDR2 YNFKEQ. Time point specified: after neoadjuvant nivolumab, at surgical resection. The chain links TRBV4-2 to TRBJ1-1, with D possibly TRBD1 on 5 matching bases. The receptor was derived from a person aged 40 to 85 with oral cavity squamous cell carcinoma. Material: PBMCs, obtained after nivolumab (anti-PD-1) treatment. DNA of the CDR3: TGTGCCAGCAGCCAAGATCAATTAAGCGGGGGCACTGAAGCTTTCTTT. It codes for CASSQDQLSGGTEAFF.